The T cell receptor beta chain described here comes from a study of long-term antiretroviral therapy in people with HIV. Study results and caveats: Blood obtained between 2004 and 2017 may reflect older ART regimens. Controls showed broader CDR3 length ranges than did the HIV repertoires.

Ahead of DNA extraction, samples held 1-10 million cryopreserved PBMC each. The germline V gene encodes CDR1 KGHSH and CDR2 LQKENI. V dropped 5 bases and J dropped 0; count of bases not matched to a gene: 6. This CDR3 spans 15 amino acids. In this sample, this clone turned up a few times. The antigen remains undetermined. Running of the v3.0 immunoSEQ assay took place at survey level. Sequencing was designed to cover roughly 40,000-55,000 T-cell genomes in each sample. The assay was immunoSEQ multiplex PCR, and TCRdb's table has in-frame clones only and misses some. This sample has approximately 16,000 clones, with roughly 84% found just once.

The chain is built from TRBV18 and TRBJ1-2; 7 bases fit TRBD1. Sequencing used unsorted PBMCs, obtained 0.5 years after starting antiretroviral therapy. This receptor was taken from a woman in her forties with HIV. In DNA, the CDR3 is TGTGCCAGCTCAGGCGGGACAGAATCTAACTATGGCTACACCTTC. This gives the protein CASSGGTESNYGYTF.